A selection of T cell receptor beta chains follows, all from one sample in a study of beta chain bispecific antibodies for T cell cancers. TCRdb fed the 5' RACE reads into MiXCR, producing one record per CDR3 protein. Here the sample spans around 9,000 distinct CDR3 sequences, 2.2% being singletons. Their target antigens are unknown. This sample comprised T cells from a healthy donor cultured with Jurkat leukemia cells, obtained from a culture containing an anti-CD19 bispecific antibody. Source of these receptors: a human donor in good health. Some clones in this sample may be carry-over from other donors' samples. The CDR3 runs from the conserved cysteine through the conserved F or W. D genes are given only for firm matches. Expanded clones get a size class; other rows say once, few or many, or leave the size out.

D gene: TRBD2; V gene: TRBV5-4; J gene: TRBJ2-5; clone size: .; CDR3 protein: CASSLTMTSSETQYF; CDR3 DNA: TGTGCCAGCAGCCTCACGATGACTAGCTCTGAGACCCAGTACTTC
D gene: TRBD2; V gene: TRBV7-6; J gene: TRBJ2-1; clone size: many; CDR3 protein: CASSSLAGGSSYNEQFF; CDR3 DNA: TGTGCCAGCAGCTCCCTAGCGGGGGGGAGCTCCTACAATGAGCAGTTCTTC
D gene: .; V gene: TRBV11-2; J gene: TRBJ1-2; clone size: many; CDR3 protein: CASSRGALLGYTF; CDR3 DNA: TGTGCCAGCAGCCGAGGCGCGCTTTTGGGCTACACCTTC
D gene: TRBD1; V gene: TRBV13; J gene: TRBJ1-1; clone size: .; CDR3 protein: CASSLLTGDTEAFF; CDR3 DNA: TGTGCCAGCAGCTTACTGACAGGGGACACTGAAGCTTTCTTT
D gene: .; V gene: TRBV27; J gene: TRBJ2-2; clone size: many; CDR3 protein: CASSFRGIGELFF; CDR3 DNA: TGTGCCAGCAGTTTCAGAGGGATCGGGGAGCTGTTTTTT
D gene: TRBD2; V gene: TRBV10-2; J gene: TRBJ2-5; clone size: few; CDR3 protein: CASSESPGGITPSETQYF; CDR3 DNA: TGCGCCAGCAGTGAGTCTCCGGGGGGGATCACTCCTAGCGAGACCCAGTACTTC
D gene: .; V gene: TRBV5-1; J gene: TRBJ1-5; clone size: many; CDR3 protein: CASSLLAGDQPQHF; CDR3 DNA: TGCGCCAGCAGCTTATTGGCGGGAGATCAGCCCCAGCATTTT
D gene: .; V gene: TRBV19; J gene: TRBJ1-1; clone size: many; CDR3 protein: CASSGAWSTEAFF; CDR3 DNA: TGTGCCAGTTCCGGGGCGTGGAGCACTGAAGCTTTCTTT
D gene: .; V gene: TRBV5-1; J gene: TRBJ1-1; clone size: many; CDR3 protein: CASRPGTYGRNTEAFF; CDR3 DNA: TGCGCCAGCAGGCCCGGGACCTACGGTAGGAACACTGAAGCTTTCTTT
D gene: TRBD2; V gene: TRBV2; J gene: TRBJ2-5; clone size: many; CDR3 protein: CASSEGTSGGALETQYF; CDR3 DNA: TGTGCCAGCAGTGAAGGGACTAGCGGGGGGGCCTTAGAGACCCAGTACTTC
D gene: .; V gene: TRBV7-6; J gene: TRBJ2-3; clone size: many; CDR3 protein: CASSLAEGGGGSTDTQYF; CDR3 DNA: TGTGCCAGCAGCTTAGCGGAAGGCGGGGGCGGGAGCACAGATACGCAGTATTTT
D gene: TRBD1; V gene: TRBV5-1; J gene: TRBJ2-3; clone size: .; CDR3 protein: CASSLDRGVTDTQYF; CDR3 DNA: TGCGCCAGCAGTCTTGACAGGGGCGTGACAGATACGCAGTATTTT
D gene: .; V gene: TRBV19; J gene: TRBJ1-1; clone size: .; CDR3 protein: CASSIDRPNTEAFF; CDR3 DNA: TGTGCCAGTAGTATAGACAGGCCGAACACTGAAGCTTTCTTT
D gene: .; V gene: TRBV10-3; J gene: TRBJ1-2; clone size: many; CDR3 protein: CAISESGRSGYTF; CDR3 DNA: TGTGCCATCAGTGAGTCGGGTAGGAGTGGCTACACCTTC
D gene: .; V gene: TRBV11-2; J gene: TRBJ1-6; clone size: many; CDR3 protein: CASRGKRSYNSPLHF; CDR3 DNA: TGTGCCAGCAGGGGTAAAAGGTCCTATAATTCACCCCTCCACTTT
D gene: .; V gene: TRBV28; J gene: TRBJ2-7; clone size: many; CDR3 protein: CASSPDVGSYEQYF; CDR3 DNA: TGTGCCAGCAGCCCGGACGTGGGCTCCTACGAGCAGTACTTC
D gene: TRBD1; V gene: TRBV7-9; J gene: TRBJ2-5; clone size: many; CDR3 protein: CASSPGQGINTQYF; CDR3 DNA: TGTGCCAGCAGCCCAGGACAGGGGATAAATACCCAGTACTTC
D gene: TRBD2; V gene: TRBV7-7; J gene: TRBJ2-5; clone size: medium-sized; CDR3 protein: CASSPWGGEETQYF; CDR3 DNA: TGTGCCAGCAGCCCGTGGGGAGGGGAAGAGACCCAGTACTTC
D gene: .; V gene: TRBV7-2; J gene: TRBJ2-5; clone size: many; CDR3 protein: CASSFRETQYF; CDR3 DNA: TGTGCCAGCAGCTTTCGAGAGACCCAGTACTTC
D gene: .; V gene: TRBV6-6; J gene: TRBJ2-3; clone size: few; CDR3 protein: CASSYSGNLRGTDTQYF; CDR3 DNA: TGTGCCAGCAGTTACTCGGGGAATTTGAGGGGCACAGATACGCAGTATTTT
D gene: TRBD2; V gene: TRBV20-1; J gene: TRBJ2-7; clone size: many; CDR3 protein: CSAELAGVNSYEQYF; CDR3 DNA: TGCAGTGCTGAACTAGCGGGGGTTAACTCCTACGAGCAGTACTTC
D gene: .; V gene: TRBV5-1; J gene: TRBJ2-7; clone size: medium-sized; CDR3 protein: CASRNSRSYEQYF; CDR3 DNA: TGCGCCAGCCGAAACTCCAGATCCTACGAGCAGTACTTC
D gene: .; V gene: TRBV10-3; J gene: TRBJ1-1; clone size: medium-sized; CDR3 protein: CAISTKGPAKIGAFF; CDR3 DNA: TGTGCCATCAGTACCAAGGGACCCGCGAAAATCGGAGCTTTCTTT
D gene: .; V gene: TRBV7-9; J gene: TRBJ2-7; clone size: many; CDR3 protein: CASTPPGPVQYEQYF; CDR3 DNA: TGTGCCAGCACTCCCCCGGGCCCTGTTCAGTACGAGCAGTACTTC
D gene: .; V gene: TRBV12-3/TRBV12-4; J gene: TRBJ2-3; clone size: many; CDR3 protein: CASRASNADTQYF; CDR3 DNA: TGTGCCAGCAGGGCGAGTAACGCAGATACGCAGTATTTT
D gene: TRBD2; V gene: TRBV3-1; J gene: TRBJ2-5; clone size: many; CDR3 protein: CASSPPIGLAGPQETQYF; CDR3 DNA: TGTGCCAGCAGTCCTCCAATAGGACTAGCGGGCCCTCAAGAGACCCAGTACTTC
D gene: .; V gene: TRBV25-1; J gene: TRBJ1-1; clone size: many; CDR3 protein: CASSEGSDSNF; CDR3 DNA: TGTGCCAGCAGTGAAGGGTCCGACAGTAACTTT
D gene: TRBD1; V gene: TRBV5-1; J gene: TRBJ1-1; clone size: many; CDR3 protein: CASSDGQAVMNTEAFF; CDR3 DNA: TGCGCCAGCAGCGACGGACAGGCGGTGATGAACACTGAAGCTTTCTTT
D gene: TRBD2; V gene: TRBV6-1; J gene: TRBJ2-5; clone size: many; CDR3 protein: CASKKAGEETQYF; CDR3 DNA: TGTGCCAGCAAGAAGGCGGGGGAAGAGACCCAGTACTTC
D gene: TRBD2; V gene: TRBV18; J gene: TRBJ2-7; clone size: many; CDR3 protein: CASSPPLRGVSEQYF; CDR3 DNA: TGTGCCAGCTCACCACCTCTTCGGGGGGTGAGCGAGCAGTACTTC
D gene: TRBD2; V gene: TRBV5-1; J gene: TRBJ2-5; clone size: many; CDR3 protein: CASSFRLAGGIIETQYF; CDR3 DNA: TGCGCCAGCAGCTTCCGACTAGCGGGGGGGATTATAGAGACCCAGTACTTC
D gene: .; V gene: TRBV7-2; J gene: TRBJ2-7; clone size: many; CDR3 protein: CASSLPSDSGHEQYF; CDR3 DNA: TGTGCCAGCAGCTTACCCTCCGATTCGGGCCACGAGCAGTACTTC
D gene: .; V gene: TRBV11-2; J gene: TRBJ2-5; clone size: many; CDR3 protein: CASEQTGTQETQYF; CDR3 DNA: TGTGCCAGCGAACAGACAGGTACCCAAGAGACCCAGTACTTC
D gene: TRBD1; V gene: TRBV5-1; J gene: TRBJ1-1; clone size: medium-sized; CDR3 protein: CASKPDRGYTEAFF; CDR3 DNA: TGCGCCAGCAAACCGGACAGGGGCTACACTGAAGCTTTCTTT
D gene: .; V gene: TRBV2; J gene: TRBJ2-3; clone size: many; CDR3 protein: CASYLGRGVGTQYF; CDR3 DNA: TGTGCCAGCTACCTAGGAAGGGGGGTTGGTACGCAGTATTTT
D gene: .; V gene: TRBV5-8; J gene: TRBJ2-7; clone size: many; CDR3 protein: CASTEGRGDSSYEQYF; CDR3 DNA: TGTGCCAGCACCGAGGGACGGGGAGACAGCTCCTACGAGCAGTACTTC
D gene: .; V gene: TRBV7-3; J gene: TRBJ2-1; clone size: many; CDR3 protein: CASSLNGNEQFF; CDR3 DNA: TGTGCCAGCAGCTTAAACGGAAATGAGCAGTTCTTC
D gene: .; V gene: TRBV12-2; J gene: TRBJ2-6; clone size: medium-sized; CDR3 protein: CASRLSRGGSGANVLTF; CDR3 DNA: TGTGCAAGTCGCTTGAGCAGGGGGGGCTCTGGGGCCAACGTCCTGACTTTC
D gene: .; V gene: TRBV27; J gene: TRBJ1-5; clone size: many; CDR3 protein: CASSRGAVGSNQPQHF; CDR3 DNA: TGTGCCAGCAGCCGCGGAGCAGTAGGGAGCAATCAGCCCCAGCATTTT
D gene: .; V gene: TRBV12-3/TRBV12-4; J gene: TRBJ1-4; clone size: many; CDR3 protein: CASQRTNEKLFF; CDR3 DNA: TGTGCCAGCCAGAGGACAAATGAAAAACTGTTTTTT
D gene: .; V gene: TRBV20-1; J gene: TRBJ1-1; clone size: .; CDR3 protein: CSARLSQQGWTEAFF; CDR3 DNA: TGCAGTGCTAGATTGTCTCAGCAGGGGTGGACTGAAGCTTTCTTT
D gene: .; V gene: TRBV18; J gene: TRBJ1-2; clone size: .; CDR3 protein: CASSRIEGPYGYTF; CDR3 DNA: TGTGCCAGCTCCCGTATCGAGGGGCCTTATGGCTACACCTTC
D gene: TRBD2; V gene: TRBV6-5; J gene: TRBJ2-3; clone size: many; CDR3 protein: CASRQNSGGAQDTQYF; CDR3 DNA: TGTGCCAGCAGACAAAATAGCGGGGGGGCCCAAGATACGCAGTATTTT
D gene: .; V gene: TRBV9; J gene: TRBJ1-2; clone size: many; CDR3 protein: CASSVGSDYGYTF; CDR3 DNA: TGTGCCAGCAGCGTAGGGTCGGACTATGGCTACACCTTC
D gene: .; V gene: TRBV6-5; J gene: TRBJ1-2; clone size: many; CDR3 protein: CASSYGLLEGGQANYGYTF; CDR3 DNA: TGTGCCAGCAGTTACGGCTTGTTAGAGGGGGGGCAAGCTAACTATGGCTACACCTTC
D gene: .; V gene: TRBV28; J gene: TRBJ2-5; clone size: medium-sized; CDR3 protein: CASEPGQRETQYF; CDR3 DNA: TGTGCCAGCGAGCCGGGGCAGCGGGAGACCCAGTACTTC